One and the same sample provided the 26 T cell receptor beta chains below, sequenced in a study of blood T cell repertoires in COVID-19. The assay was immunoSEQ multiplex PCR, and TCRdb's table has in-frame clones only and misses some. The table lists approximately 37,000 clones, about nine tenths of them singletons, with around a fifth in the top ten. The sequenced sample consisted of peripheral blood. The receptors stem from a middle-aged man with active COVID-19.

The gene calls are TRBV6-5 and TRBJ2-5, with 7 nucleotides matching TRBD2. Germline lookup yields CDR1 MNHEY and CDR2 SVGAGI. V gave up 6 bases and J gave up 4 bases; unmatched junction bases: 5. There are 13 residues in the CDR3. CDR3 in DNA: TGTGCCAGCAGGCGGGAGTGGTCAGAGACCCAGTACTTC. Translating gives CASRREWSETQYF.

Only a few counts were recorded for this clone. The chain joins TRBV5-1 to TRBJ2-1; 8 bases are a match to TRBD1. CDR3 length equals 16 residues. Trimming cost V 2 bases and J 1 base; bases outside gene matches: 5. Germline V gene data show CDR1 as SGHRS and CDR2 as YFSETQ. CDR3 bases: TGCGCCAGCAGCTTAGAGGACAGGGATTCCTACAATGAGCAGTTCTTC. Amino acid sequence: CASSLEDRDSYNEQFF. Combining the CDR3 with reference TRBV5-1 and TRBJ2-1 gives the whole variable domain KAGVTQTPRYLIKTRGQQVTLSCSPISGHRSVSWYQQTPGQGLQFLFEYFSETQRNKGNFPGRFSGRQFSNSRSEMNVSTLELGDSALYLCASSLEDRDSYNEQFFGPGTRLTVL.

This chain's CDR3 is CASSLSGTARNYGYTF. The CDR3 nucleotides are TGTGCCAGCAGTTTATCTGGGACAGCACGAAACTATGGCTACACCTTC. The V call is TRBV27, the J call TRBJ1-2, with 7 bases fitting TRBD1. The germline gives CDR1 MNHEY, CDR2 SMNVEV (reference sequence). The CDR3 contains 16 residues. The junction had 6 bases not matched to a gene; V was cut back by 0 bases and J by 2 bases.

The rearrangement links TRBV11-2 to TRBJ2-1; tentatively, D is TRBD1 (7 bases). The CDR3 spans 15 residues. Germline V gene sequence: CDR1 SGHAT, CDR2 FQNNGV. Trimming cost V 5 bases and J 4 bases, with 15 bases left between them. DNA of the CDR3: TGTGCCAGCAGCCCAAGGAGGGGGCGATACAATGAGCAGTTCTTC. The encoded protein is CASSPRRGRYNEQFF.

The chain has TRBV20-1 and TRBJ2-7; a possible D gene is TRBD2 (5 bases). CDR1 and CDR2 from the germline V gene are DFQATT and SNEGSKA (reference sequence). The CDR3 runs 10 residues. CDR3 amino acids: CSAREVEQYF. CDR3 in DNA: TGCAGCGCCCGGGAAGTCGAGCAGTACTTC.

CDR3 amino acids: CASSIRQARNTEAFF. The CDR3, as DNA: TGTGCCAGTAGTATCCGACAGGCCCGGAACACTGAAGCTTTCTTT. This sequence joins TRBV19 and TRBJ1-1; D may be TRBD1 (6 bases). Germline V gene data show CDR1 as LNHDA and CDR2 as SQIVND (reference sequence). Trimming removed 3 bases at V and 1 base at J, with 12 bases between. CDR3 length: 15 amino acids.

This chain joins TRBV20-1 and TRBJ1-1; D is undetermined. The germline gives CDR1 DFQATT, CDR2 SNEGSKA (reference sequence). This CDR3 comprises 11 residues. Trimming cost V 6 bases and J 4 bases, with 9 bases left between them. CDR3 coding DNA: TGCAGTGCCCCTTGGCTCACTGAAGCTTTCTTT. Protein sequence: CSAPWLTEAFF.

This chain joins TRBV23-1 and TRBJ2-3; a weak D match, TRBD2 (5 bases). TRBV23-1 is assigned to the ORF class and has an uncertain function. The V and J ends lost 6 bases and 8 bases respectively, with 12 bases between them. The CDR3 sequence is 12 residues long. The CDR3 coding sequence is TGCGCCAGCAGCCCCGGACTTTCTACGCAGTATTTT. Translating gives CASSPGLSTQYF.

The V and J genes are TRBV19 and TRBJ2-1, with 12 bases matching TRBD2. V was pared by 3 bases and J by 7 bases, with 4 bases of the junction left unmatched. Germline V gene sequence: CDR1 LNHDA, CDR2 SQIVND (reference sequence). The CDR3 totals 15 residues. CDR3: CASSILGLAGNEQFF. Written as DNA, the CDR3 is TGTGCCAGTAGTATCCTCGGACTAGCGGGGAATGAGCAGTTCTTC.

The chain combines TRBV5-1 with TRBJ2-3; 10 nucleotides match TRBD1. The CDR3 runs to 15 residues. CDR1 and CDR2 (germline): SGHRS, YFSETQ. J lost 11 bases, V lost 3 bases, and 12 bases had no gene match. The CDR3 region has the DNA TGCGCCAGCAGCTGGGGGACAGGGGCCGCCCAGGGGCAGTATTTT. This gives the protein CASSWGTGAAQGQYF.

The rearrangement uses TRBV6-5 and TRBJ2-2; the D is unclear. Trimming left V 3 bases short and J 1 base short, with 6 bases between. The CDR3 loop spans 14 amino acids. The germline V gene has CDR1 MNHEY and CDR2 SVGAGI. As DNA, the CDR3 is TGTGCCAGCAGTTATAGAATGAACACCGGGGAGCTGTTTTTT. This encodes CASSYRMNTGELFF.

This chain links TRBV27 with TRBJ1-1; D is ambiguous. V lost 5 bases, J lost 2 bases, and 9 bases lay in between. In germline, CDR1 is MNHEY, CDR2 SMNVEV (reference sequence). The length of the CDR3 is 13 residues. CDR3 bases: TGTGCCAGCAGTGCGGGAACTAACACTGAAGCTTTCTTT. This sequence encodes CASSAGTNTEAFF.

The chain uses TRBV30 and TRBJ2-3, with D possibly being TRBD2 (5 bases). Germline V lookup: CDR1 GTSNPN, CDR2 SVGIG (reference sequence). The CDR3 runs to 11 residues. CDR3: CAADHTDTQYF. The DNA of the CDR3 is TGTGCAGCGGACCACACAGATACGCAGTATTTT.

V usage is TRBV24-1 and J usage is TRBJ2-6; D perhaps matches TRBD2 (6 bases). Germline CDR1 KGHDR, CDR2 SFDVKD. V was pared by 5 bases and J by 1 base, with 14 bases between. The CDR3 consists of 17 residues. The CDR3 DNA reads TGTGCCACCAGTGGAGGACCCGGGACTTCTGGGGCCAACGTCCTGACTTTC. It codes for CATSGGPGTSGANVLTF.

J is TRBJ1-5 and V is TRBV28; 11 positions agree with TRBD1. This CDR3 contains 14 residues. The V segment lost 7 bases and the J segment 6 bases; nucleotides outside the gene matches: 5. Germline loops: CDR1 MDHEN, CDR2 SYDVKM. The CDR3 spells CASTGQGVIQPQHF. In nucleotides, the CDR3 is TGTGCCAGCACGGGACAGGGGGTCATTCAGCCCCAGCATTTT.

As DNA, the CDR3 is TGCGCCAGCAGCCAAGCCAATGCGGGCCTAGAAGCGCAGTATTTT. Its protein product is CASSQANAGLEAQYF. This chain joins TRBV4-3 and TRBJ2-3, with D maybe TRBD2 (5 bases). Trimming pared 1 base from V and 10 bases from J, leaving 18 bases between. The CDR3 is 15 residues long. The V gene's germline CDR1 is LGHNA and CDR2 YSLEER.

In this sample, this clone turned up once. The V and J genes are TRBV7-9 and TRBJ2-1; D may be TRBD1 (6 bases). The CDR3 covers 15 residues. The germline CDR1 and CDR2 sequences are SEHNR and FQNEAQ (reference sequence). Trimming took 5 bases from V and 2 from J, leaving 13 bases between them. The DNA of the CDR3 is TGTGCCAGCAGCCGAGTTGGGACAACCTACAATGAGCAGTTCTTC. Amino acid sequence: CASSRVGTTYNEQFF. The complete variable domain, with remaining parts taken from reference TRBV7-9 and TRBJ2-1, reads DTGVSQNPRHKITKRGQNVTFRCDPISEHNRLYWYRQTLGQGPEFLTYFQNEAQLEKSRLLSDRFSAERPKGSFSTLEIQRTEQGDSAMYLCASSRVGTTYNEQFFGPGTRLTVL.

The genes are TRBV13 and TRBJ2-1; 10 bases match TRBD2. V lost 5 bases and J lost 2; bases outside the gene matches: 3. Per germline, CDR1 PRHDT and CDR2 FYEKMQ (reference sequence). The CDR3 has 15 residues. In DNA form, the CDR3 reads TGTGCCAGCAGCCTAAGCGGGAGGGCCTACAATGAGCAGTTCTTC. This encodes CASSLSGRAYNEQFF.

The V call is TRBV7-8, the J call TRBJ2-5, with D hard to call. The V gene lost 1 base and the J gene lost 5 bases, with 14 bases spanning the gap. From germline, CDR1 is SGHVS and CDR2 FQNEAQ. CDR3 length equals 15 residues. Written as DNA, the CDR3 is TGTGCCAGCAGCTTAGGGGCCCTCGGTGGGGAGACCCAGTACTTC. It codes for CASSLGALGGETQYF.

Worth noting for this clone: The conserved phenylalanine or tryptophan normally closing the CDR3 is absent here, so this likely arose from a read error. The J gene is TRBJ2-7, the V gene TRBV7-2, with TRBD2 matching 11 bases. Trimming removed 5 bases from V and 9 bases from J; junction bases left unmatched: 12. There are 15 residues in the CDR3. Germline CDR1 reads SGHTA; CDR2 reads FQGNSA. This CDR3 reads CASSMGLAVSLGQYL. CDR3 sequence (DNA): TGTGCCAGCAGCATGGGACTAGCGGTCTCTTTAGGGCAGTACCTC.

The V and J genes are TRBV7-9 and TRBJ2-5, with TRBD2 matching 7 bases. From germline, CDR1 is SEHNR and CDR2 FQNEAQ (reference sequence). V gave up 7 bases and J gave up 1 base; unmatched junction bases: 3. The CDR3 covers 13 residues. Here the CDR3 reads CASISSGQETQYF. Written as DNA, the CDR3 is TGTGCCAGCATCTCTAGCGGCCAAGAGACCCAGTACTTC. Filled out from reference TRBV7-9 and TRBJ2-5, the complete variable domain reads DTGVSQNPRHKITKRGQNVTFRCDPISEHNRLYWYRQTLGQGPEFLTYFQNEAQLEKSRLLSDRFSAERPKGSFSTLEIQRTEQGDSAMYLCASISSGQETQYFGPGTRLLVL.

The chain employs TRBV5-6 and TRBJ2-5, with TRBD1 as a possible D gene (6 bases). From germline, CDR1 is SGHDT and CDR2 YYEEEE. The CDR3 sequence is 11 residues long. The V gene lost 5 bases and the J gene lost 4 bases, with 6 bases spanning the gap. The CDR3 nucleotides are TGTGCCAGCAGAGGGGGAGAGACCCAGTACTTC. It yields the protein CASRGGETQYF.

The chain has TRBV27 and TRBJ1-1; D is uncertain. CDR3 length: 13 amino acids. With 2 bases removed from V and 10 bases from J, the gap between germline ends came to 14 bases. Germline V CDR1 and CDR2: MNHEY, SMNVEV (reference sequence). The CDR3 protein is CASSLGLGLLAFF. In DNA, the CDR3 is TGTGCCAGCAGTTTAGGCTTGGGCCTGTTAGCTTTCTTT.

This clone was detected only once. The rearrangement uses TRBV18 and TRBJ2-5, with TRBD2 as a possible D gene (6 bases). V was trimmed by 3 bases and J by 5 bases, leaving 19 bases between them. There are 16 residues in the CDR3. The germline CDR1 and CDR2 sequences are KGHSH and LQKENI. CDR3 nucleotide sequence: TGTGCCAGCTCACCTCGGAGTAGCGGTCCCTCGGAGACCCAGTACTTC. Its translation: CASSPRSSGPSETQYF.

V is TRBV6-1 and J is TRBJ2-1; perhaps TRBD1 as D (6 bases). The germline CDR1 and CDR2 sequences are MNHNS and SASEGT. The CDR3 length is 16 residues. V shed 3 bases and J shed 1 base, with 13 bases lying between them. The CDR3 region is CASSDPGTLSYNEQFF. In DNA, the CDR3 is TGTGCCAGCAGTGACCCCGGGACACTGTCCTACAATGAGCAGTTCTTC.

This clone was detected only once. V is TRBV10-3 and J is TRBJ2-7; possibly TRBD1 for D (5 bases). The CDR3 runs 16 residues. Trimming pared 0 bases from V and 0 bases from J, leaving 12 bases between. CDR1 ENHRY and CDR2 SYGVKD come from the germline V gene. CDR3 DNA sequence: TGTGCCATCAGTGAGTCGTCCAGGGTAAACTCCTACGAGCAGTACTTC. The encoded protein is CAISESSRVNSYEQYF.